These 32 T cell receptor beta chains came from one sample sequenced in a study of T cell changes during pregnancy in multiple sclerosis. Method: immunoSEQ multiplex PCR; TCRdb's copy keeps in-frame clones and lacks some. The sample records fewer than 45,000 clones, around 91% being singletons. Specimen: CD4+ T cells from peripheral blood mononuclear cells, collected in the second trimester of pregnancy. Every receptor here comes from a female donor in good health, enrolled as a control in a pregnancy study.

The chain links TRBV5-4 to TRBJ1-1; 7 nucleotides line up with TRBD1. Germline values: CDR1 SGHNT, CDR2 YYREEE (reference sequence). V lost 4 bases to trimming and J lost 11 bases; unmatched junction nucleotides: 17. The CDR3 length is 15 residues. The CDR3: CASSQSRQGGYSAFF. CDR3 in DNA: TGTGCCAGCAGCCAAAGCCGACAGGGTGGGTATTCGGCTTTCTTT.

The chain couples TRBV27 to TRBJ2-1; 10 bases are a match to TRBD2. J lost 9 bases, V lost 4 bases, and 12 bases had no gene match. CDR1 and CDR2 (germline): MNHEY, SMNVEV (reference sequence). The CDR3 spans 16 residues. The CDR3 loop is CASSSPSGGARSEQFF. DNA of the CDR3: TGTGCCAGCAGTTCCCCCAGCGGGGGGGCCCGTAGTGAGCAGTTCTTC.

The rearrangement links TRBV9 to TRBJ2-1; 8 bases are shared with TRBD2. The germline V gene encodes CDR1 SGDLS and CDR2 YYNGEE. This CDR3 is 14 amino acids long. Trimming at V came to 4 bases and at J to 6 bases, leaving 6 bases not matched to a gene. CDR3 sequence reads: CASSPRTSPNEQFF. For the CDR3, the DNA is TGTGCCAGCAGCCCGAGGACTAGCCCCAATGAGCAGTTCTTC. Combining the CDR3 with reference TRBV9 and TRBJ2-1 gives the whole variable domain DSGVTQTPKHLITATGQRVTLRCSPRSGDLSVYWYQQSLDQGLQFLIQYYNGEERAKGNILERFSAQQFPDLHSELNLSSLELGDSALYFCASSPRTSPNEQFFGPGTRLTVL.

The CDR3 protein is CASSLPRRLAVYNEQFF. The CDR3 DNA reads as TGTGCCAGCAGCTTACCCCGTCGATTAGCTGTCTACAATGAGCAGTTCTTC. The V and J genes are TRBV7-9 and TRBJ2-1; no firm D call. The CDR3 loop spans 17 amino acids. CDR1 and CDR2 (germline): SEHNR, FQNEAQ (reference sequence). Trimming took 2 bases from V and 3 from J, leaving 17 bases between them.

CDR3 sequence reads: CASMSGRVAEQYF. The CDR3 DNA sequence: TGTGCCAGTATGAGCGGGAGGGTGGCCGAGCAGTACTTC. V usage is TRBV19 and J usage is TRBJ2-7; TRBD2 agrees at 10 bases. This CDR3 spans 13 amino acids. CDR1 is LNHDA, CDR2 SQIVND, per germline (reference sequence). Unmatched junction bases numbered 6, after V lost 7 bases and J lost 6 bases.

V usage is TRBV18 and J usage is TRBJ2-4; 8 bases fit TRBD2. CDR3 length equals 17 residues. The V and J ends lost 3 bases and 0 bases, in that order; junction bases with no gene match: 7. Germline CDR1 and CDR2: KGHSH and LQKENI. The CDR3 coding sequence is TGTGCCAGCTCACCCGAAGCGGGAGCGCTAGCCAAAAACATTCAGTACTTC. Translated: CASSPEAGALAKNIQYF. Full variable domain (remainder filled in from reference TRBV18 and TRBJ2-4): NAGVMQNPRHLVRRRGQEARLRCSPMKGHSHVYWYRQLPEEGLKFMVYLQKENIIDESGMPKERFSAEFPKEGPSILRIQQVVRGDSAAYFCASSPEAGALAKNIQYFGAGTRLSVL.

This chain links TRBV29-1 with TRBJ1-1; D is unclear. From germline, CDR1 is SQVTM and CDR2 ANQGSEA. The CDR3 runs 12 residues. V lost 6 bases, J lost 5 bases, and 13 bases lay in between. Here the CDR3 DNA reads TGCAGCGTCGCCAAGTGGGAGACTGAAGCTTTCTTT. Protein product: CSVAKWETEAFF.

The chain joins TRBV6-1 to TRBJ1-1; D remains ambiguous. The V end was cut by 1 base, the J end by 2 bases, with 14 bases between. Germline loops: CDR1 MNHNS, CDR2 SASEGT. The length of the CDR3 is 16 residues. For the CDR3, the DNA is TGTGCCAGCAGTGAAGGGGAGGCTCAACTCAACACTGAAGCTTTCTTT. Translating it yields CASSEGEAQLNTEAFF.

The chain has TRBV5-6 and TRBJ1-6; no firm D call. CDR1 and CDR2 (germline): SGHDT, YYEEEE. V was pared by 5 bases and J by 4 bases, with 10 bases between. The CDR3 totals 14 residues. In DNA, the CDR3 is TGTGCCAGCAGGATGCGGCCGTATAATTCACCCCTCCACTTT. This codes for CASRMRPYNSPLHF.

The rearrangement links TRBV18 to TRBJ2-2, with TRBD2 matching over 12 bases. CDR1 is KGHSH and CDR2 is LQKENI in the germline V gene. This CDR3 region has 17 residues. With 6 bases clipped from V and 2 bases from J, the junction kept 7 bases outside the gene matches. The CDR3 nucleotides read TGTGCCAGCTCCCCCAACGGACTAGCGGGAAACACCGGGGAGCTGTTTTTT. This gives the protein CASSPNGLAGNTGELFF.

V and J are TRBV15 and TRBJ2-1; the D is unclear. Trimming left V 6 bases short and J 4 bases short, with 16 bases between. This CDR3 comprises 15 residues. CDR1 and CDR2 from the germline V gene are LNHNV and YYDKDF (reference sequence). The CDR3 is CATSTPFGSYNEQFF. DNA for the CDR3: TGTGCCACCAGTACTCCTTTCGGGTCTTACAATGAGCAGTTCTTC.

The chain has TRBV6-5 and TRBJ2-7; weak D call: TRBD1 (5 bases). Trimming took 3 bases from V and 4 from J, leaving 10 bases between them. From germline, CDR1 is MNHEY and CDR2 SVGAGI. CDR3 length equals 13 residues. The CDR3 loop reads CASSYDRQYEQYF. CDR3 nucleotides: TGTGCCAGCAGTTATGACAGACAATACGAGCAGTACTTC.

The gene calls are TRBV7-9 and TRBJ1-2; D gene ambiguous. Germline V CDR1 and CDR2: SEHNR, FQNEAQ (reference sequence). This CDR3 spans 14 amino acids. V lost 1 base, J lost 3 bases, and 9 bases lay in between. The chain's CDR3 is CASSLVGSHYGYTF. For the CDR3, the DNA is TGTGCCAGCAGCTTAGTGGGCAGCCACTATGGCTACACCTTC.

V usage is TRBV9 and J usage is TRBJ2-1, with no clear D. The CDR3 consists of 14 residues. The germline gives CDR1 SGDLS, CDR2 YYNGEE. V was cut by 0 bases and J by 8 bases, with 12 bases left in between. The CDR3 DNA reads TGTGCCAGCAGCGTAGCATCTACTTCTCATGAGCAGTTCTTC. Translated, it gives CASSVASTSHEQFF.

The chain uses TRBV29-1 and TRBJ2-5, with 7 bases identical to TRBD2. The germline V gene encodes CDR1 SQVTM and CDR2 ANQGSEA. V shed 8 bases and J 5 bases; nucleotides not matched to a gene: 17. This CDR3 comprises 15 residues. The CDR3 nucleotides read TGCAGCCTAACGACGGGGGGTAATTATCGGGAGACCCAGTACTTC. Translation: CSLTTGGNYRETQYF.

The rearrangement uses TRBV9 and TRBJ2-4; unclear D gene. V was trimmed by 7 bases and J by 0 bases, leaving 5 bases between them. This CDR3 contains 12 residues. Germline V gene data show CDR1 as SGDLS and CDR2 as YYNGEE. The CDR3 protein is CASPIAKNIQYF. CDR3 nucleotides: TGTGCCAGCCCTATAGCCAAAAACATTCAGTACTTC.

V is TRBV6-1 and J is TRBJ2-7; D not certain. CDR3 length: 11 amino acids. The V end lost 4 bases, the J end lost 4 bases, and 5 bases lay between the germline ends. Germline V lookup: CDR1 MNHNS, CDR2 SASEGT. The CDR3 coding sequence is TGTGCCAGCAGTGCGGTATACGAGCAGTACTTC. It specifies CASSAVYEQYF.

This sequence joins TRBV30 and TRBJ2-3; TRBD2 is a possible D gene (5 bases). Trimming left V 4 bases short and J 3 bases short, with 14 bases between. Germline CDR1 is GTSNPN and CDR2 is SVGIG (reference sequence). The CDR3 sequence is 14 residues long. The CDR3 spells CAWTKTGMTDTQYF. The DNA for the CDR3 is TGTGCCTGGACCAAGACCGGGATGACAGATACGCAGTATTTT. The whole variable domain, remainder taken from reference TRBV30 and TRBJ2-3, is SQTIHQWPATLVQPVGSPLSLECTVEGTSNPNLYWYRQAAGRGLQLLFYSVGIGQISSEVPQNLSASRPQDRQFILSSKKLLLSDSGFYLCAWTKTGMTDTQYFGPGTRLTVL.

This chain uses TRBV19 with TRBJ1-1, with TRBD1 identical over 7 bases. The CDR3 runs to 18 residues. The germline CDR1 and CDR2 sequences are LNHDA and SQIVND (reference sequence). Trimming removed 9 bases from V and 0 bases from J; junction bases left unmatched: 19. The CDR3 sequence: CASNFNPQGLGVNTEAFF. For the CDR3, the DNA is TGTGCCAGCAACTTTAACCCACAGGGGTTGGGAGTGAACACTGAAGCTTTCTTT.

The genes are TRBV6-6 and TRBJ1-1; D gene ambiguous. This CDR3 has 15 residues. V was shortened by 0 bases and J by 0 bases, with 8 bases between the two germline ends. Looked up from germline, CDR1 is MNHNY and CDR2 is SVGAGI (reference sequence). The CDR3 sequence is CASSYSADLNTEAFF. CDR3 nucleotides: TGTGCCAGCAGTTACTCGGCCGACTTGAACACTGAAGCTTTCTTT.

The chain employs TRBV7-2 and TRBJ1-2; the D gene is possibly TRBD1 (5 bases). CDR3 size: 16 residues. The ends were cut back, 1 base at V and 3 bases at J, with 15 bases in the middle. CDR1 and CDR2 from the germline V gene are SGHTA and FQGNSA. Here the CDR3 DNA reads TGTGCCAGCAGCTTAGAAAGACAGAAATCGCACTATGGCTACACCTTC. This encodes CASSLERQKSHYGYTF.

In DNA form, the CDR3 reads TGTGCCAGCAGTCCTAATGATCGGTCCCAGTACTTC. Amino acid sequence: CASSPNDRSQYF. V is TRBV11-2 and J is TRBJ2-5; D remains ambiguous. CDR1 is SGHAT and CDR2 is FQNNGV in the germline V gene. This CDR3 contains 12 residues. Trimming cost V 6 bases and J 9 bases, with 14 bases left between them.

J is TRBJ2-3 and V is TRBV19; 9 positions match TRBD2. V gave up 8 bases and J gave up 2 bases; unmatched junction bases: 11. This CDR3 has 16 amino acids. Germline CDR1 LNHDA, CDR2 SQIVND (reference sequence). The CDR3 sequence: CASGDGSGGHTDTQYF. Written as DNA, the CDR3 is TGTGCCAGTGGGGACGGTAGCGGGGGACACACAGATACGCAGTATTTT.

The V call is TRBV6-1, the J call TRBJ2-3; maybe TRBD2 (6 bases). The CDR3 runs to 14 residues. Trimming took 7 bases from V and 5 from J, leaving 16 bases between them. Germline V gene lookup returns CDR1 MNHNS and CDR2 SASEGT. CDR3 DNA: TGTGCCAGCAATCTCGGAGGGCCGGGAGATACGCAGTATTTT. As protein: CASNLGGPGDTQYF.

The chain recombines TRBV2 with TRBJ1-4; D perhaps matches TRBD1 (6 bases). The length of the CDR3 is 13 residues. V gave up 7 bases and J gave up 5 bases, with 11 bases separating them. The germline CDR1 and CDR2 sequences are SNHLY and FYNNEI. The CDR3 DNA sequence: TGTGCCAGCAACCGACAGGAAAATGAAAAACTGTTTTTT. Its protein product is CASNRQENEKLFF.

V is TRBV30 and J is TRBJ1-1; D remains ambiguous. Germline assignment: CDR1 GTSNPN and CDR2 SVGIG (reference sequence). Trimming left V 2 bases short and J 2 bases short, with 12 bases between. The CDR3 spans 14 residues. In DNA form, the CDR3 reads TGTGCCTGGAGTCAAGGAGATTTAAACACTGAAGCTTTCTTT. Translated, it gives CAWSQGDLNTEAFF.

The chain is built from TRBV7-6 and TRBJ2-5; maybe TRBD2 (5 bases). The V gene's germline CDR1 is SGHVS and CDR2 FNYEAQ. Trimming removed 2 bases from V and 0 bases from J, with 19 bases in between. The CDR3 has 18 amino acids. The CDR3 sequence is CASSLSMVGDSHQETQYF. In DNA, the CDR3 is TGTGCCAGCAGCTTATCAATGGTGGGAGACTCTCACCAAGAGACCCAGTACTTC.

The chain recombines TRBV15 with TRBJ2-1; TRBD2 matches 11 bases. Germline CDR1 LNHNV, CDR2 YYDKDF (reference sequence). This CDR3 has 16 residues. V shed 4 bases, J shed 14 bases, and the junction held 16 bases outside the gene matches. The CDR3 bases are TGTGCCACCAGCACATACTCGGGGGCTAGCGGGGGGCGGGAGTTCTTC. Its protein is CATSTYSGASGGREFF.

The V gene is TRBV18, the J gene TRBJ2-4; possible D gene TRBD1, 6 bases. Germline V CDR1 and CDR2: KGHSH, LQKENI. The CDR3 runs to 15 residues. V was trimmed by 6 bases and J by 5 bases, leaving 17 bases between them. Here the CDR3 reads CASSHIRDNQNIQYF. The CDR3 nucleotides read TGTGCCAGCTCGCACATACGGGACAACCAAAACATTCAGTACTTC.

V is TRBV29-1 and J is TRBJ1-3; TRBD1 matches 7 bases. J was trimmed by 0 bases and V by 6 bases; bases with no gene match: 2. Germline V gene data show CDR1 as SQVTM and CDR2 as ANQGSEA. This CDR3 is 13 amino acids long. This chain's CDR3 is CSVGQNSGNTIYF. CDR3 DNA sequence: TGCAGCGTGGGACAGAACTCTGGAAACACCATATATTTT. Full variable domain (outside the CDR3, taken from reference TRBV29-1 and TRBJ1-3): SAVISQKPSRDICQRGTSLTIQCQVDSQVTMMFWYRQQPGQSLTLIATANQGSEATYESGFVIDKFPISRPNLTFSTLTVSNMSPEDSSIYLCSVGQNSGNTIYFGEGSWLTVV.

The V call is TRBV5-4, the J call TRBJ1-1; no firm D call. The CDR3 is 16 residues long. Germline assignment: CDR1 SGHNT and CDR2 YYREEE (reference sequence). V was clipped by 0 bases and J by 3 bases, with 15 bases between them. The CDR3 loop reads CASSLARGGLDTEAFF. The CDR3 region has the DNA TGTGCCAGCAGCTTGGCCCGGGGAGGGCTTGACACTGAAGCTTTCTTT. Supplemented by reference TRBV5-4 and TRBJ1-1, the full variable domain reads ETGVTQSPTHLIKTRGQQVTLRCSSQSGHNTVSWYQQALGQGPQFIFQYYREEENGRGNFPPRFSGLQFPNYSSELNVNALELDDSALYLCASSLARGGLDTEAFFGQGTRLTVV.

This chain links TRBV4-1 with TRBJ1-2, with D possibly being TRBD1 (5 bases). Germline V gene lookup returns CDR1 MGHRA and CDR2 YSYEKL. The CDR3 is 14 amino acids. V dropped 4 bases and J dropped 4 bases, with 13 bases sitting between them. In DNA form, the CDR3 reads TGCGCCAGCAGCCGCCAGACAGAGAGCTATGGCTACACCTTC. Translated, it gives CASSRQTESYGYTF.